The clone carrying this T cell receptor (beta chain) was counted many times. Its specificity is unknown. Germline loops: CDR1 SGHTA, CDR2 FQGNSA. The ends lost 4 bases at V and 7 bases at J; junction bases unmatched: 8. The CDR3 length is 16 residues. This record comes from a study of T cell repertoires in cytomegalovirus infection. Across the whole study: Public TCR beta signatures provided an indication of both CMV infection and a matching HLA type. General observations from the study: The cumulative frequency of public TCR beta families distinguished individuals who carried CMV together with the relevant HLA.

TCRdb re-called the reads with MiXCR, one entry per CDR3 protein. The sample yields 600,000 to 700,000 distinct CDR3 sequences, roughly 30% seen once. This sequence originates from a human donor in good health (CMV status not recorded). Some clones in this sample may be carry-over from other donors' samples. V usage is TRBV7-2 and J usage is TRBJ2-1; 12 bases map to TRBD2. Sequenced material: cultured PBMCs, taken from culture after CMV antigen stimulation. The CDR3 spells CASSSRLAGVQNEQFF. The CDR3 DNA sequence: TGTGCCAGCAGCTCAAGACTAGCGGGAGTCCAGAATGAGCAGTTCTTC.